This TCR beta chain was sequenced during a study of tumor-infiltrating lymphocytes in primary liver carcinoma. Across the study: Staging placed the tumors at T1-T3 N0M0, and they measured roughly 4 to 10 cm across.

Co-extraction yielded RNA and DNA from around 20-30 mg of unsorted bulk tissue. Among the patients, all had chronic HBV infection and none had been treated. For this clonotype: Its cognate antigen is unknown.

Notes on the study in general: Tumor-adjacent and tumor-blood pairs showed less overlap than tumor region pairs.

TCR beta cDNA was prepared out of 500 ng total RNA by means of a constant-region primer. TCR beta libraries came from three nested multiplex PCR rounds using slightly modified ARM-PCR. The first two PCR rounds used TRBV1-TRBV30 primers with a Cbeta primer, nine to ten cycles each. TCRdb used MiXCR to reprocess the multiplex PCR reads, holding one entry per CDR3 protein. Of 50,000 to 70,000 distinct CDR3 sequences detected, about two thirds appear once; the ten largest clones hold around 50%. The V end lost 2 bases, the J end lost 6 bases, and 19 bases lay between the germline ends. Germline V gene sequence: CDR1 SGHTA, CDR2 FQGTGA. This CDR3 has 17 amino acids.

Specimen: liver tumor tissue from sampling region 2. Subset reported: tumor region T2, inferior pole. This TCR came from a man aged 35-49 years with primary liver carcinoma and hepatitis B virus infection. The chain is built from TRBV7-3 and TRBJ1-4, with D perhaps TRBD1 (5 bases). The CDR3 DNA sequence: TGTGCCAGCAGCTTACCCTCCGACCTCAGGGTTGATGAAAAACTGTTTTTT. It is translated as CASSLPSDLRVDEKLFF.